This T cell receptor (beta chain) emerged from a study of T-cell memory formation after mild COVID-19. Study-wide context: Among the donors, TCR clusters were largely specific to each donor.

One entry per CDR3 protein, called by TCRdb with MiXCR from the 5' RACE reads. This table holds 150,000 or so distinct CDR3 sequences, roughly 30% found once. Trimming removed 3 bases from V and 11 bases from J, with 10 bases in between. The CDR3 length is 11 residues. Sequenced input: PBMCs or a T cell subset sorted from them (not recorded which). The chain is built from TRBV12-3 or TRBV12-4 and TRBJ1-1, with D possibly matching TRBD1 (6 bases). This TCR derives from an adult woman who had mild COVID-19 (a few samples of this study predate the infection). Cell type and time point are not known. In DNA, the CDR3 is TGTGCCAGCAGTTTTCAGGGGAGCGCTTTCTTT. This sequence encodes CASSFQGSAFF.